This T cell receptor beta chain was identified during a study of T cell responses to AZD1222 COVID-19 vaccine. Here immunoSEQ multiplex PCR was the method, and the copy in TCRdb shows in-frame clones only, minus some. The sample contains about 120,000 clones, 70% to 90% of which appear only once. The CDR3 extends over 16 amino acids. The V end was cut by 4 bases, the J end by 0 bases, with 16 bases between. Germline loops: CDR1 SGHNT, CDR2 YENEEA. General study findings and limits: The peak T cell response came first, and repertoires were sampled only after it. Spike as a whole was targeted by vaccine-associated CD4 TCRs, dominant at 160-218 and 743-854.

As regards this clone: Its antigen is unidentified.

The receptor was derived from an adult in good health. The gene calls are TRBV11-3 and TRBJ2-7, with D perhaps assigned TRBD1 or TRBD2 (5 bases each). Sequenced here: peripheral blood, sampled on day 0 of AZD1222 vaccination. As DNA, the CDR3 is TGTGCCAGCAGCTCACCCGGGGACGGAAGCTCCTACGAGCAGTACTTC. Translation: CASSSPGDGSSYEQYF.